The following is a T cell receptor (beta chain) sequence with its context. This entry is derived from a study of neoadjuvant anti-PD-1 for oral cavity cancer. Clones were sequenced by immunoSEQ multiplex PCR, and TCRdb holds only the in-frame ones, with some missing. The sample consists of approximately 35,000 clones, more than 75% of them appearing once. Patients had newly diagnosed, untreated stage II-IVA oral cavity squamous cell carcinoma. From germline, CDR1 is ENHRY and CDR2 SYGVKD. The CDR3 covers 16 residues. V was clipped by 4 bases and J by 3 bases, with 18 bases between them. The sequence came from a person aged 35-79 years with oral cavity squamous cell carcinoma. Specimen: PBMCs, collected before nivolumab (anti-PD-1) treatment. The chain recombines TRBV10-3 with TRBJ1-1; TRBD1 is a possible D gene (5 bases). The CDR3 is CAISAQGEREDTEAFF. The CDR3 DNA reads TGTGCCATCAGTGCCCAGGGTGAAAGGGAGGACACTGAAGCTTTCTTT.